This T cell receptor beta chain was recovered during a study of T cell repertoires in cytomegalovirus infection. The germline V and J ends were trimmed by 6 bases and 4 bases, with 12 bases remaining between them. The germline V gene encodes CDR1 LNHDA and CDR2 SQIVND (reference sequence). CDR3 size: 13 residues. On this clonotype itself: Its antigen is not known.

A single record per CDR3 protein comes from TCRdb applying MiXCR to the reads. This table has 600,000 to 700,000 distinct CDR3 sequences, around 31% appearing once. The material sequenced was cultured PBMCs, taken from culture after CMV antigen stimulation. The rearrangement links TRBV19 to TRBJ1-1; D gene uncertain. The receptor was derived from a human donor in good health (CMV status not recorded). Some clones in this sample may be carry-over from other donors' samples. The CDR3 reads CASRGGVGTEAFF. DNA for the CDR3: TGTGCCAGTAGGGGTGGGGTAGGCACTGAAGCTTTCTTT.